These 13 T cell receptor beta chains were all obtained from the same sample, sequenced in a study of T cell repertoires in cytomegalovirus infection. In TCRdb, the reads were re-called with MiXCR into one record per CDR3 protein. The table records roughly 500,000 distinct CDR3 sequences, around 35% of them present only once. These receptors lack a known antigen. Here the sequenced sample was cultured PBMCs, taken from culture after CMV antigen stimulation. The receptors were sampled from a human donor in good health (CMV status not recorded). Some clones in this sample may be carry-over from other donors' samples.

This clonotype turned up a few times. The DNA for the CDR3 is TGTGCCAGCAGCTTAGCAACAGCCGCCAATTCACCCCTCCACTTT. It specifies CASSLATAANSPLHF. The V gene is TRBV7-8, the J gene TRBJ1-6; D is unresolved. This CDR3 region has 15 residues. In germline, CDR1 is SGHVS, CDR2 FQNEAQ. Trimming cost V 0 bases and J 7 bases, with 10 bases left between them.

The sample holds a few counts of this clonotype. The CDR3 region has the DNA TGTGCCAGCAGCTTAGGGGCCTCGGGGCAGCCCCAGCATTTT. Its protein is CASSLGASGQPQHF. This rearrangement joins TRBV7-8 to TRBJ1-5; D is unresolved. This CDR3 is built from 14 residues. Germline V CDR1 and CDR2: SGHVS, FQNEAQ. Trimming pared 1 base from V and 7 bases from J, leaving 11 bases between.

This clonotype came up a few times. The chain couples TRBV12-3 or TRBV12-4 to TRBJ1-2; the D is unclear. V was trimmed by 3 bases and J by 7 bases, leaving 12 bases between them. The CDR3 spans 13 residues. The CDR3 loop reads CASSFRAGSGYTF. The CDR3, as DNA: TGTGCCAGCAGTTTTCGGGCAGGCTCTGGCTACACCTTC.

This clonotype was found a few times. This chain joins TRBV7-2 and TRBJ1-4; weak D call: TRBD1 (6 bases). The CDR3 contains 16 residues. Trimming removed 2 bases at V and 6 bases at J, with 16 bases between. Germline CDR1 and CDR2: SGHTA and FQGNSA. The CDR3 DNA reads TGTGCCAGCAGCTTACAAAGACAGGATTCTTATGAAAAACTGTTTTTT. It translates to CASSLQRQDSYEKLFF.

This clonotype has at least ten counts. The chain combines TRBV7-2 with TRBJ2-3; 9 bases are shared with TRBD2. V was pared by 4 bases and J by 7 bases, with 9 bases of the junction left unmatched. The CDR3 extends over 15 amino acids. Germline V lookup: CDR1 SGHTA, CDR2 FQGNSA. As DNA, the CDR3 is TGTGCCAGCAGCTCGGGACTAGCCTCCACCCATACGCAGTATTTT. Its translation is CASSSGLASTHTQYF.

The CDR3: CASSTGTGYTGYTF. The CDR3 DNA reads TGTGCCAGCAGCACCGGGACAGGCTATACTGGCTACACCTTC. The chain employs TRBV7-6 and TRBJ1-2; 8 bases are shared with TRBD1. Trimming took 5 bases from V and 7 from J; bases not matched to a gene: 9. Germline-derived CDR1 and CDR2 are SGHVS and FNYEAQ. The CDR3 runs to 14 residues.

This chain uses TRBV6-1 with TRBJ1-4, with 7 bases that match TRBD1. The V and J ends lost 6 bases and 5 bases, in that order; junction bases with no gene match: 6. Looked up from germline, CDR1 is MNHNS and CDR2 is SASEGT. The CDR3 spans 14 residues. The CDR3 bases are TGTGCCAGCAGGGTCGGGACAGTCAATGAAAAACTGTTTTTT. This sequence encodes CASRVGTVNEKLFF.

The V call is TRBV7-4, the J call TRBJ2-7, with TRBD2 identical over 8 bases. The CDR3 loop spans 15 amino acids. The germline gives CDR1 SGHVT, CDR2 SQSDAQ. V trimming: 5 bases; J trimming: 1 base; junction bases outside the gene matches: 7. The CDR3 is CASSRDSGISYEQYF. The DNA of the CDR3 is TGTGCCAGCAGCCGGGATAGCGGGATTTCCTACGAGCAGTACTTC.

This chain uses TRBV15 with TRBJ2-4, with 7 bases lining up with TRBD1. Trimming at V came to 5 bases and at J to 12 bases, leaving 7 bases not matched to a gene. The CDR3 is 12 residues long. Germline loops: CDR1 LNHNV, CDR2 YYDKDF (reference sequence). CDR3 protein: CATSYDRDGQYF. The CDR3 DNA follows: TGTGCCACCAGCTACGACAGGGACGGTCAGTACTTC.

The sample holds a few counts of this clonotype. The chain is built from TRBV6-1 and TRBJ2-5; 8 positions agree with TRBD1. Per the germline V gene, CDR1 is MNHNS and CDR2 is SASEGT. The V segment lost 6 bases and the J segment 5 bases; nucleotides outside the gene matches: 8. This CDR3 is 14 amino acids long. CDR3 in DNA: TGTGCCAGCAGGAGACAGGGGCGCCGGGAGACCCAGTACTTC. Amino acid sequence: CASRRQGRRETQYF.

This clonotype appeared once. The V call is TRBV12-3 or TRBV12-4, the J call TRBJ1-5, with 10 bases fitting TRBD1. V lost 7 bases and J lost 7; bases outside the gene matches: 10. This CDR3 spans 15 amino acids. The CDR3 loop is CASKMTGGKEQPQHF. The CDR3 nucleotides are TGTGCCAGCAAGATGACAGGGGGCAAGGAACAGCCCCAGCATTTT.

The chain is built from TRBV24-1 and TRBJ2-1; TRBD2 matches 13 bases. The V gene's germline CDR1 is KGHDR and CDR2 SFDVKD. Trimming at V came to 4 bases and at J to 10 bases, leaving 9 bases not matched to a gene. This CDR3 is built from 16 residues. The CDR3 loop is CATSDPGLAGDYEQFF. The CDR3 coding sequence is TGTGCCACCAGTGACCCCGGACTAGCGGGAGATTACGAGCAGTTCTTC.

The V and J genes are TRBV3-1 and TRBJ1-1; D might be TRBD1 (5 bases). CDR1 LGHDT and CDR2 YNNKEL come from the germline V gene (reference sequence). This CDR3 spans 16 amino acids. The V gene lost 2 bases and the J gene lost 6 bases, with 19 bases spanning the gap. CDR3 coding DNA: TGTGCCAGCAGCCAAAGTAAGTGGGCAGGGAAGGCTGAAGCTTTCTTT. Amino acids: CASSQSKWAGKAEAFF.